Here is one T cell receptor (beta chain) with its context. V lost 1 base to trimming and J lost 9 bases; unmatched junction nucleotides: 9. Germline V gene data show CDR1 as LGHNA and CDR2 as YSLEER. The CDR3 is 15 amino acids. These data belong to a study of T cells after yellow fever vaccination. Making TCR cDNA involved 5'RACE template switching, which added UMIs and a universal primer site. Each CDR3 protein gets one entry after TCRdb re-called the 5' RACE reads with MiXCR. The sample contains about 73,000 distinct CDR3 sequences, around 7.3% of which appear only once. This specimen was CD8+ T cells sorted from PBMCs, taken on the day of the yellow fever booster vaccination. The TCR was taken from a young man who received the YFV17D yellow fever vaccine. The V call is TRBV4-3, the J call TRBJ2-1, with TRBD2 matching over 7 bases. The CDR3 DNA sequence: TGCGCCAGCAGCCAAGTATGGGAGGGCCGGTTTGAGCAGTTCTTC. It translates to CASSQVWEGRFEQFF.